This T cell receptor (beta chain) originates from a study of Tregs in tolerant kidney transplant recipients. The assay was immunoSEQ multiplex PCR, and TCRdb's table has in-frame clones only and misses some. The sample has approximately 13,000 clones; the top ten hold about 26%. Related graft donors supplied nonmyeloablative bone marrow transplants, and mixed chimerism was transient. Study results and caveats: Activated donor B cell expansion appeared to reveal the most relevant donor-specific TCRbeta repertoire.

About this clone: Its antigen is not known. The read ends 3 residues before the CDR3 terminus; that terminus is restored from the germline J gene.

Per germline, CDR1 SGHVS and CDR2 FQNEAQ. The CDR3 consists of 17 residues. This TCR was sampled from a human patient who received a combined kidney and bone marrow transplant. Part of the T cell pool may stem from the graft donor. The gene calls are TRBV7-8 and TRBJ2-4, with 12 bases lining up with TRBD1. Sequencing was performed on CD8+ T cells from blood (PBMCs), taken 6 months after the transplant. The CDR3 sequence is CASSLVPGQGAGYGQYF. The part of the CDR3 DNA that was read is TGTGCCAGCAGCTTAGTGCCGGGACAGGGGGCGGGCTATGGT.